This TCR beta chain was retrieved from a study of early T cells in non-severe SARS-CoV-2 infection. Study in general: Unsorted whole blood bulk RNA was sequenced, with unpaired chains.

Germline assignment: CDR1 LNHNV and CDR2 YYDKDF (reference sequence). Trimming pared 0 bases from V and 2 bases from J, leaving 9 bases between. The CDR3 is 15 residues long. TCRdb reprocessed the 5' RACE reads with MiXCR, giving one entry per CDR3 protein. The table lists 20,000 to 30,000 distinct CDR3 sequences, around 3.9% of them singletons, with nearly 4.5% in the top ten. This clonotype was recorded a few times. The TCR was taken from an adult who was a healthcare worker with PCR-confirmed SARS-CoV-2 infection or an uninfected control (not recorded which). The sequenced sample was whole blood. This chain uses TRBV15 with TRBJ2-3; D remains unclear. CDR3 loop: CATSRERVTTDTQYF. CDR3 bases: TGTGCCACCAGCAGAGAGAGAGTTACCACAGATACGCAGTATTTT.